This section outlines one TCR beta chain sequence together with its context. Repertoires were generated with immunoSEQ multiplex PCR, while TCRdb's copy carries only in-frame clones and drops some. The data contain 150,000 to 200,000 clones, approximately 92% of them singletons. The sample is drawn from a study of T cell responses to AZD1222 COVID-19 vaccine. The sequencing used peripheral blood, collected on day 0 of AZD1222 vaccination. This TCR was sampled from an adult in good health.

The CDR3 loop reads CASSLQTGSSSYNSPLHF. CDR3 nucleotides: TGTGCCAGCAGCCTCCAGACGGGTTCATCCTCCTATAATTCACCCCTCCACTTT. The chain combines TRBV9 with TRBJ1-6; no definite D call. Germline V gives CDR1 SGDLS, CDR2 YYNGEE. Trimming took 4 bases from V and 0 from J, leaving 17 bases between them. There are 18 residues in the CDR3.